A selection of T cell receptor beta chains follows, all from one sample in a study of T cell responses to AZD1222 COVID-19 vaccine. Profiled with immunoSEQ multiplex PCR; TCRdb holds only in-frame clones, not every one. The sample lists fewer than 200,000 clones; 85% to 90% were seen once. The sample in question was peripheral blood, obtained on day 0 of AZD1222 vaccination. Receptors were obtained from an adult in good health. The CDR3 runs from the conserved cysteine through the conserved F or W. A D gene is named only where the DNA matches it firmly. Size tells how often a clone was seen (once, few, many) or the class of an expanded clone, and some rows leave it out.

clone_size	v_call	cdr3_length	j_call	d_call	cdr3_nt	cdr3_aa
-	TRBV28	16	TRBJ1-2	-	TGTGCCAGCAGGACGACTGAGGCAGTCTCTAACTATGGCTACACCTTC	CASRTTEAVSNYGYTF
-	TRBV30	15	TRBJ2-2	TRBD1	TGTGCCTGGAATCCCGGGACAGGGAGCACCGGGGAGCTGTTTTTT	CAWNPGTGSTGELFF
-	TRBV6-4	15	TRBJ1-6	-	TGTGCCAGCAGTGCGACTCACTCCTATAATTCACCCCTCCACTTT	CASSATHSYNSPLHF
-	TRBV3-1/TRBV3-2	16	TRBJ2-3	-	TGTGCCAGCAGCCAAGATAGGGACACGCGCACAGATACGCAGTATTTT	CASSQDRDTRTDTQYF
few	TRBV11-2	15	TRBJ1-4	-	TGTGCCAGCAGCTTGACGGTGGCAACTAATGAAAAACTGTTTTTT	CASSLTVATNEKLFF
-	TRBV19	14	TRBJ1-1	-	TGTGCCAGTAGTATTGGGGGGGCTAGGACTGAAGCTTTCTTT	CASSIGGARTEAFF
-	TRBV29-1	13	TRBJ1-2	-	TGCAGCGTTGAAAACCAAGGACACCTGGCCTACACCTTC	CSVENQGHLAYTF
-	TRBV4-2	14	TRBJ1-5	TRBD1	TGTGCCAGCAGCCAAGGACAGGGGGATCAGCCCCAGCATTTT	CASSQGQGDQPQHF
-	TRBV6-2/TRBV6-3	17	TRBJ1-1	TRBD1	TGTGCCAGCAGTTACTCGACAGGGGTCCCCCTGAACACTGAAGCTTTCTTT	CASSYSTGVPLNTEAFF
-	TRBV28	12	TRBJ1-5	-	TGTGCCAGCAGTTTAGGATTTCAGCCCCAGCATTTT	CASSLGFQPQHF
-	TRBV7-2	13	TRBJ2-5	-	TGTGCCAGCAGCTTACAGGGCCGAGAGACCCAGTACTTC	CASSLQGRETQYF
-	TRBV10-3	12	TRBJ1-2	TRBD1	TGTGCCATCAGTGGGACAGGCTATGGCTACACCTTC	CAISGTGYGYTF
-	TRBV7-2	13	TRBJ2-5	-	TGTGCCACCTCGAGGACGAGCCAAGAGACCCAGTACTTC	CATSRTSQETQYF
-	TRBV3-1/TRBV3-2	15	TRBJ2-4	TRBD2	TGTGCCAGCAGCCAAGGAAATAGCGGGAAAAACATTCAGTACTTC	CASSQGNSGKNIQYF
-	TRBV21-1	14	TRBJ1-5	-	TGTGCCAGCAGCAAGAGGGGGAGCAATCAGCCCCAGCATTTT	CASSKRGSNQPQHF
-	TRBV11-2	17	TRBJ2-7	TRBD1	TGTGCCAGCAGCCGAGTAACGCAGGGGGTGGCCTCCTACGAGCAGTACTTC	CASSRVTQGVASYEQYF
-	TRBV29-1	13	TRBJ1-1	TRBD1	TGCAGCGCCGACAGGGGCCTGAACACTGAAGCTTTCTTT	CSADRGLNTEAFF
-	TRBV7-7	15	TRBJ1-3	-	TGTGCCAGCAGCTTAGACGACAGAGCTGGAAACACCATATATTTT	CASSLDDRAGNTIYF
once	TRBV4-2	17	TRBJ1-2	TRBD1	TGTGCCAGCAGCCAAGATCCGAGGACAGGCGAGAGGAGTGGCTACACCTTC	CASSQDPRTGERSGYTF
few	TRBV10-2	15	TRBJ2-3	-	TGCGCCAGCAGCGCGATCGTGGGGGGCACAGATACGCAGTATTTT	CASSAIVGGTDTQYF
-	TRBV4-3	16	TRBJ1-2	-	TGCGCCAGCAGCCAAAACAAAGGGGGTCTTGGCTATGGCTACACCTTC	CASSQNKGGLGYGYTF
-	TRBV29-1	15	TRBJ1-1	-	TGCAGCGTGGGGGATCTCATACAGAGGAACACTGAAGCTTTCTTT	CSVGDLIQRNTEAFF
-	TRBV30	14	TRBJ1-2	-	TGTGCCTGGTCACAAGGGGCGGGGAACTATGGCTACACCTTC	CAWSQGAGNYGYTF
-	TRBV6-5	16	TRBJ1-2	TRBD1	TGTGCCAGCAGTTACGTGGGACAGTCGGGATACTATGGCTACACCTTC	CASSYVGQSGYYGYTF
-	TRBV9	15	TRBJ1-1	-	TGTGCCAGCAGCGTAGTCAGGGTGGGCTCCACTGAAGCTTTCTTT	CASSVVRVGSTEAFF
-	TRBV9	14	TRBJ2-5	-	TGTGCCAGCAGTGAAAGACCCCGGAGGGAGACCCAGTACTTC	CASSERPRRETQYF
-	TRBV28	13	TRBJ2-2	-	TGTGCCAGCAGAACCGTGAACACCGGGGAGCTGTTTTTT	CASRTVNTGELFF
-	TRBV5-4	14	TRBJ2-1	-	TGTGCCAGCAGCCCCCAAAGCTCCTACAATGAGCAGTTCTTC	CASSPQSSYNEQFF
-	TRBV28	12	TRBJ1-2	-	TGTGCCAGCAGTTTTTCGGGTTATGGCTACACCTTC	CASSFSGYGYTF
-	TRBV6-5	14	TRBJ1-6	-	TGTGCCACCAGAGGCAGCTCCTATAATTCACCCCTCCACTTT	CATRGSSYNSPLHF
-	TRBV10-3	14	TRBJ2-3	TRBD1	TGTGCCATCAGTGAGGGACAGGGGAGAGATACGCAGTATTTT	CAISEGQGRDTQYF
-	TRBV11-2	15	TRBJ2-1	-	TGTGCCAGCAGCTCATACTCCAACCGGGCTAGGGAGCAGTTCTTC	CASSSYSNRAREQFF
-	TRBV25-1	14	TRBJ2-3	-	TGTGCCAGCAGTGCGGTTGCGGGCACAGATACGCAGTATTTT	CASSAVAGTDTQYF
few	TRBV6-4	16	TRBJ2-1	TRBD2	TGTGCCAGCAGTGACAGGCGGACTAGCGGTTACAATGAGCAGTTCTTC	CASSDRRTSGYNEQFF
-	TRBV7-3	14	TRBJ1-5	-	TGTGCCAGCAGCTTAAGAGGGGGAGAGGGGCCCCAGCATTTT	CASSLRGGEGPQHF
once	TRBV28	15	TRBJ1-2	-	TGTGCCAGCCGGGGGGCGGGAGGGTATACCTATGGCTACACCTTC	CASRGAGGYTYGYTF
-	TRBV20-1	11	TRBJ1-1	-	TGCAGTGCCCCGTCGAGAACTGAAGCTTTCTTT	CSAPSRTEAFF
-	TRBV6-5	12	TRBJ2-7	-	TGTGCCAGCACTGCAGGGGCCTACGAGCAGTACTTC	CASTAGAYEQYF
-	TRBV7-8	14	TRBJ2-3	-	TGTGCCAGCAGCCCGACCCGGGCCACAGATACGCAGTATTTT	CASSPTRATDTQYF
-	TRBV5-6	13	TRBJ1-2	-	TGTGCCAGCAGCTTTTCAGGGTACTATGGCTACACCTTC	CASSFSGYYGYTF